The 5 T cell receptor beta chains listed next were all sequenced from one sample in a study of blood T cell repertoires in COVID-19. TCRdb's copy holds only in-frame clones and misses some; the assay was immunoSEQ multiplex PCR. The sample shows 50,000 or so clones, 81% of them seen only once. The source material was peripheral blood. Receptors originate from a woman in her sixties with acute or convalescent COVID-19.

This chain joins TRBV7-9 and TRBJ2-1, with TRBD2 matching over 7 bases. With 1 base clipped from V and 1 base from J, the junction kept 7 bases outside the gene matches. The CDR3 runs 17 residues. CDR1 and CDR2 from the germline V gene are SEHNR and FQNEAQ (reference sequence). CDR3 residues: CASSLGNGGKSYNEQFF. CDR3 DNA sequence: TGTGCCAGCAGCTTAGGGAACGGGGGGAAGTCCTACAATGAGCAGTTCTTC.

The chain couples TRBV7-8 to TRBJ1-1; 8 bases agree with TRBD1. CDR1 and CDR2 (germline): SGHVS, FQNEAQ. The ends lost 0 bases at V and 5 bases at J; junction bases unmatched: 5. This CDR3 contains 15 residues. In DNA form, the CDR3 reads TGTGCCAGCAGCTTAGCTGGACAGGGAGGAACTGAAGCTTTCTTT. Its protein is CASSLAGQGGTEAFF.

The J gene is TRBJ2-1, the V gene TRBV2; 11 nucleotides agree with TRBD2. This CDR3 spans 15 amino acids. Germline lookup yields CDR1 SNHLY and CDR2 FYNNEI. Trimming cost V 6 bases and J 4 bases; bases outside gene matches: 5. This CDR3 is CASRATSGRYNEQFF. The CDR3, as DNA: TGTGCCAGCAGGGCCACTAGCGGGAGATACAATGAGCAGTTCTTC.

The chain uses TRBV24-1 and TRBJ1-1, with no clear D. V was clipped by 4 bases and J by 10 bases, with 15 bases between them. CDR1 and CDR2 from the germline V gene are KGHDR and SFDVKD. The CDR3 runs 13 residues. The CDR3 reads CATSDLGVHGAFF. In nucleotides, the CDR3 is TGTGCCACCAGTGACCTGGGCGTTCACGGAGCTTTCTTT.

As DNA, the CDR3 is TGTGCCAGCAGTGAAGCGGGGGGACTTGAAGCTTTCTTT. It is translated as CASSEAGGLEAFF. This rearrangement joins TRBV6-1 to TRBJ1-1; D is possibly TRBD1 (5 bases). Germline CDR1 and CDR2: MNHNS and SASEGT. There are 13 residues in the CDR3. The germline V and J ends were trimmed by 0 bases and 7 bases, with 9 bases remaining between them.